The next 15 T cell receptor beta chains were all read from a single sample in a study of blood T cell repertoires in COVID-19. Clones were sequenced by immunoSEQ multiplex PCR, and TCRdb holds only the in-frame ones, with some missing. Of over 200,000 clones listed, roughly nine tenths are singletons. The sequencing input was PBMCs or T cells enriched from blood (not recorded which). The receptors were gathered from a man aged 25-45 years who had recovered from COVID-19.

This clone was seen a handful of times. This chain links TRBV29-1 with TRBJ1-3; no reliable D call. Germline CDR1 is SQVTM and CDR2 is ANQGSEA. V was pared by 7 bases and J by 3 bases, with 7 bases between. The CDR3 spans 11 residues. The CDR3 DNA follows: TGCAGCGGAAGAGTTGGAAACACCATATATTTT. Protein product: CSGRVGNTIYF. Combining the CDR3 with reference TRBV29-1 and TRBJ1-3 gives the whole variable domain SAVISQKPSRDICQRGTSLTIQCQVDSQVTMMFWYRQQPGQSLTLIATANQGSEATYESGFVIDKFPISRPNLTFSTLTVSNMSPEDSSIYLCSGRVGNTIYFGEGSWLTVV.

The chain combines TRBV6-5 with TRBJ1-2; D may be TRBD1 (5 bases). Deletions cut 10 bases from V and 4 bases from J, with 13 bases between. This CDR3 region has 12 residues. Germline V gene lookup returns CDR1 MNHEY and CDR2 SVGAGI. In DNA form, the CDR3 reads TGTGCCACCAAGGGACTTCTCTATGGCTACACCTTC. Translated: CATKGLLYGYTF.

The chain couples TRBV28 to TRBJ2-2; TRBD1 matches at 8 bases. This CDR3 region has 14 residues. Trimming removed 6 bases from V and 6 bases from J; junction bases left unmatched: 6. CDR1 is MDHEN, CDR2 SYDVKM, per germline. The CDR3 nucleotides are TGTGCCAGCAGGGACAGGGTCTGGTCCGGGGAGCTGTTTTTT. This codes for CASRDRVWSGELFF. The full variable domain, its missing parts supplied by reference TRBV28 and TRBJ2-2, is DVKVTQSSRYLVKRTGEKVFLECVQDMDHENMFWYRQDPGLGLRLIYFSYDVKMKEKGDIPEGYSVSREKKERFSLILESASTNQTSMYLCASRDRVWSGELFFGEGSRLTVL.

CDR3: CASSPRHSYEQYF. The DNA of the CDR3 is TGTGCCAGCTCACCAAGACACTCATACGAGCAGTACTTC. The V and J genes are TRBV18 and TRBJ2-7; D unclear. CDR3 length equals 13 residues. The germline gives CDR1 KGHSH, CDR2 LQKENI. Trimming stripped 2 bases from V and 4 bases from J, with 9 bases between.

The gene calls are TRBV6-1 and TRBJ1-4; D remains ambiguous. This CDR3 comprises 15 residues. Trimming pared 2 bases from V and 8 bases from J, leaving 15 bases between. Germline CDR1 MNHNS, CDR2 SASEGT. In DNA, the CDR3 is TGTGCCAGCAGTGAACCCCCGGGTGGAAAAGAAAAACTGTTTTTT. Encoded protein: CASSEPPGGKEKLFF.

The CDR3 reads CPPGTGGRGYTF. In DNA, the CDR3 is TGTCCCCCGGGGACAGGGGGGAGAGGCTACACCTTC. J is TRBJ1-2 and V is TRBV6-4; 11 nucleotides match TRBD1. CDR3 length: 12 amino acids. Germline V gives CDR1 MRHNA, CDR2 SNTAGT.

V is TRBV7-9 and J is TRBJ1-6; 7 nucleotides align to TRBD1. CDR3 length: 14 residues. Looked up from germline, CDR1 is SEHNR and CDR2 is FQNEAQ (reference sequence). V lost 5 bases, J lost 6 bases, and 4 bases stayed unmatched. CDR3 protein: CASSLGQTNSPLHF. The CDR3 nucleotides read TGTGCCAGCAGCCTGGGACAGACTAATTCACCCCTCCACTTT.

The count of this clone is one. CDR3 in DNA: TGTGCCAGTAGTACCACTCGGGGTGTTAACTATGGCTACACCTTC. Translation gives CASSTTRGVNYGYTF. This chain uses TRBV19 with TRBJ1-2, with no clear D. The CDR3 is made up of 15 amino acids. CDR1 and CDR2 (germline): LNHDA, SQIVND (reference sequence). V lost 4 bases to trimming and J lost 1 base, with 13 bases between them.

This chain connects TRBV29-1 to TRBJ1-1; TRBD1 agrees at 8 bases. V shed 2 bases and J 0 bases; nucleotides not matched to a gene: 2. CDR1 is SQVTM and CDR2 is ANQGSEA in the germline V gene. This CDR3 is built from 14 residues. The CDR3 here is CSVEQGAVNTEAFF. As DNA, the CDR3 is TGCAGCGTTGAACAGGGGGCGGTGAACACTGAAGCTTTCTTT. The entire variable domain, with the rest obtained from reference TRBV29-1 and TRBJ1-1, is as follows: SAVISQKPSRDICQRGTSLTIQCQVDSQVTMMFWYRQQPGQSLTLIATANQGSEATYESGFVIDKFPISRPNLTFSTLTVSNMSPEDSSIYLCSVEQGAVNTEAFFGQGTRLTVV.

The chain employs TRBV6-5 and TRBJ2-7; 9 positions agree with TRBD1. This CDR3 contains 14 residues. J was trimmed by 6 bases and V by 4 bases; bases with no gene match: 7. The germline V gene encodes CDR1 MNHEY and CDR2 SVGAGI. The CDR3 nucleotides read TGTGCCAGCAGTTCCCGGGACAGGGCCGGCGAGCAGTACTTC. Its translation is CASSSRDRAGEQYF.

V is TRBV6-5 and J is TRBJ2-7; possible D gene TRBD1, 6 bases. Trimming pared 2 bases from V and 3 bases from J, leaving 11 bases between. This CDR3 has 14 residues. Germline V lookup: CDR1 MNHEY, CDR2 SVGAGI. CDR3 amino acids: CASSYVGQSYEQYF. For the CDR3, the DNA is TGTGCCAGCAGTTACGTCGGACAGAGCTACGAGCAGTACTTC.

The chain links TRBV25-1 to TRBJ1-4; 8 nucleotides line up with TRBD1. This CDR3 has 15 residues. Germline V gene sequence: CDR1 MGHDK, CDR2 SYGVNS. J was trimmed by 8 bases and V by 2 bases; bases with no gene match: 7. CDR3 nucleotide sequence: TGTGCCAGCAGTGAAACCGAGGGACAGGCAGAAAAACTGTTTTTT. Translated, it gives CASSETEGQAEKLFF.

The chain couples TRBV3-1 (or the pseudogene TRBV3-2) to TRBJ2-7; 7 bases line up with TRBD1. The CDR3 extends over 15 amino acids. V lost 4 bases to trimming and J lost 4 bases; unmatched junction nucleotides: 10. Germline V gene sequence: CDR1 LGHDT, CDR2 YNNKEL (reference sequence). CDR3 sequence reads: CASSPQGVASYEQYF. In nucleotides, the CDR3 is TGTGCCAGCAGCCCGCAGGGGGTAGCGAGTTACGAGCAGTACTTC.

The V call is TRBV7-9, the J call TRBJ2-2; tentatively, D is TRBD2 (6 bases). The germline V and J ends were trimmed by 5 bases and 3 bases, with 16 bases remaining between them. CDR1 is SEHNR, CDR2 FQNEAQ, per germline (reference sequence). This CDR3 has 16 residues. The CDR3 DNA reads TGTGCCAGCAGCCCCCGACTTAGCGGATACACCGGGGAGCTGTTTTTT. It specifies CASSPRLSGYTGELFF.

This sequence joins TRBV11-2 and TRBJ2-1, with 8 bases that match TRBD2. With V trimmed by 5 bases and J by 9 bases, 12 bases remained unmatched. Germline loops: CDR1 SGHAT, CDR2 FQNNGV. This CDR3 is built from 15 residues. CDR3 loop: CASSTRTGGPGEQFF. CDR3 sequence (DNA): TGTGCCAGCAGCACTCGTACGGGAGGGCCTGGTGAGCAGTTCTTC.